Sequencing of this T cell receptor (beta chain) was carried out in a study of beta chain features in type 1 diabetes. CDR3 length equals 13 residues. Germline V gives CDR1 SGHAT, CDR2 FQNNGV. V was pared by 5 bases and J by 14 bases, with 10 bases of the junction left unmatched. Cells sorted by CD45RO/CCR7/CD25/CD127/CD95/CD27 comprised CD4+ naive, central memory, regulatory and stem cell-like memory cells. Study conclusions and caveats: Researchers report that Type 1 diabetes patients had moderately but significantly shorter TCRB CDR3s across all four CD4+ subsets. The study notes PCR might favor shorter templates equally in patients and controls.

The isolated RNA, all of it, was reverse transcribed, so expressed TCRB transcripts were what got sequenced. Read counts averaged approximately 3.5 million for samples of naive, central memory and regulatory T cells. Data came from immunoSEQ multiplex PCR; TCRdb stores just in-frame clones and leaves some out. The data hold 130,000 to 150,000 clones, with more than 9% observed a single time. This clone has only a few counts. No antigen is known for it. The chain is built from TRBV11-2 and TRBJ1-3; 9 bases map to TRBD1. Sequencing input: naive CD4+ T cells from blood. The source of this sequence is a man younger than 35 in good health. The CDR3 loop reads CASSPTRDRALYF. The CDR3 DNA reads TGTGCCAGCAGCCCTACTCGGGACAGGGCGTTATATTTT.